The source of this TCR beta chain is a study of blood T cell repertoires in COVID-19 (dated by TCRdb to about 2020). General notes on the study: Samples from collaborators originated in the United States, Italy and Spain and spanned both the acute and convalescent phases of COVID-19. The prospective study material was composed of cDNA or gDNA derived from T cells, B-cell-depleted T cells, or PBMCs. The dataset comprised deeply sampled blood TCRbeta repertoires from subjects exposed to, actively infected with, or recovered from COVID-19. The repertoires were released in a freely available public database intended as a resource for research on the immune response to SARS-CoV-2. Samples were obtained from the ongoing ImmuneRACE study (first 160 participants) and from about 1,300 subjects provided by 6 global collaborators. Sample metadata almost always included a de-identified subject ID, COVID-19 status, age in years and sex. Where HLA class I and class II types were available, the types were taken from metadata supplied by the sample provider, not from assay-based typing. Broader findings and caveats from the paper: How much clinical and demographic metadata was included differed by source and by participant, and the metadata was provided uncurated.

Regarding this clone: Which antigen it targets is not known. The input lacks base qualities; no much larger clone sits a single base away.

Collaborating institutions collected whole blood in K2EDTA tubes following their own protocols. For TCRbeta analysis, collaborators shipped samples in one of three forms: frozen whole blood, isolated PBMCs, or DNA extracted from either of those sample types. Counted from cysteine to phenylalanine, this CDR3 has 16 amino acids. The entry retains the CDR3 DNA only, 48 bases that are in frame from base 1. The junction shows trimming of 6 bases on V and 4 bases on J, plus 20 bases between the germline ends. CDR1 is given as SGHTS and CDR2 as YDEGEE, both from the germline V gene. The immunoSEQ Assay, a bias-controlled multiplex PCR, was used to amplify TCRbeta CDR3 regions from genomic DNA. As for the original processing: Nucleated cell counts per sample were estimated from amplification of reference gene primers within the assay. Sequence reads were collapsed and filtered to measure the absolute abundance of every unique TCRbeta CDR3 rearrangement. For each sample, productive Simpson clonality was calculated as the square root of Simpson's diversity index over productive rearrangements. Held by TCRdb, this immuneACCESS table contains in-frame sequences only and omits some clones. Under half of the omission traces to an unresolved V gene where checked; the cause of the rest is unknown. D and trimming were read from the DNA, whereas the V and J calls and clone size are those reported in that table. The sample yields 150,000 or so clones; less than 85% were counted once. The ten top clones hold approximately 3% of the sample.

This chain is built from TRBV5-8 and TRBJ1-5; the D gene cannot be named for sure. This clonotype was sampled from a woman of 80 years or more with acute or convalescent COVID-19. Input material: peripheral blood. At the DNA level, the sequence is TGTGCCAGCACCATCTACGAAGGAGTGGAAAATCAGCCCCAGCATTTT. It is translated as CASTIYEGVENQPQHF.